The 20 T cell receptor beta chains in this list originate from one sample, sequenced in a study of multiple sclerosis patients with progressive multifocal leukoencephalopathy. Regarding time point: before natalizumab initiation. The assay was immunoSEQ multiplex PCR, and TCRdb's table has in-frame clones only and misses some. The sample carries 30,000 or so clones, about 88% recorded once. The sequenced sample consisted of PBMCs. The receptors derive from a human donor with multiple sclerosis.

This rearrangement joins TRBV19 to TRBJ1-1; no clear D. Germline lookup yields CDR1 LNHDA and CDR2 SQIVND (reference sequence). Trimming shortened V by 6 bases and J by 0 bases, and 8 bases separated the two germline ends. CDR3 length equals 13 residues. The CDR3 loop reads CASRGPLNTEAFF. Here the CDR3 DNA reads TGTGCCAGTAGAGGGCCCTTGAACACTGAAGCTTTCTTT. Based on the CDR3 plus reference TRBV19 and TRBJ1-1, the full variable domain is DGGITQSPKYLFRKEGQNVTLSCEQNLNHDAMYWYRQDPGQGLRLIYYSQIVNDFQKGDIAEGYSVSREKKESFPLTVTSAQKNPTAFYLCASRGPLNTEAFFGQGTRLTVV.

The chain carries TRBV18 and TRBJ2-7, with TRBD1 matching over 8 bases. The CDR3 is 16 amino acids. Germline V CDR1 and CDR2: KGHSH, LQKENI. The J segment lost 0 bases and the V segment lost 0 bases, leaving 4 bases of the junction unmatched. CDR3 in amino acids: CASSPPGTGYSYEQYF. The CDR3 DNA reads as TGTGCCAGCTCACCACCTGGGACAGGTTACTCCTACGAGCAGTACTTC.

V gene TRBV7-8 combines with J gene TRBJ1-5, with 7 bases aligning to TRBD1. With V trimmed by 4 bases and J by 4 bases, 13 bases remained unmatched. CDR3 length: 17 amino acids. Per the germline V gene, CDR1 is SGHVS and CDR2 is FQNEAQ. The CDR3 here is CASSSPDRTGLNQPQHF. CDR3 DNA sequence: TGTGCCAGCAGCTCCCCAGACAGGACAGGCTTAAATCAGCCCCAGCATTTT.

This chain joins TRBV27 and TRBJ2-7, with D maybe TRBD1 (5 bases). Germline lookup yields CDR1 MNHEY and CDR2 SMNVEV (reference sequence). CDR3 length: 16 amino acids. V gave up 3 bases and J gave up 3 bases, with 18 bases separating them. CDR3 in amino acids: CASSLGQPSRLYEQYF. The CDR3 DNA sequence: TGTGCCAGCAGTTTGGGGCAGCCCTCGAGACTCTACGAGCAGTACTTC.

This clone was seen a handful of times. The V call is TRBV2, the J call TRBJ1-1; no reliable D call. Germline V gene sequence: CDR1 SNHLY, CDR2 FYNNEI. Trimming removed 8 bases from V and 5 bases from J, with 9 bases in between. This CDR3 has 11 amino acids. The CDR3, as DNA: TGTGCCAGCTCGGGTAGGACTGAAGCTTTCTTT. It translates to CASSGRTEAFF. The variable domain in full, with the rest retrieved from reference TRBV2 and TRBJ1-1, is EPEVTQTPSHQVTQMGQEVILRCVPISNHLYFYWYRQILGQKVEFLVSFYNNEISEKSEIFDDQFSVERPDGSNFTLKIRSTKLEDSAMYFCASSGRTEAFFGQGTRLTVV.

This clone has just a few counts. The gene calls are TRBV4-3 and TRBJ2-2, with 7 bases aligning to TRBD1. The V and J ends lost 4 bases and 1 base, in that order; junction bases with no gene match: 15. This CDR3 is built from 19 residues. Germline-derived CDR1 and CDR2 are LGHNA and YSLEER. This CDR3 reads CASSPGRATGKLNTGELFF. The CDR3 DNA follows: TGCGCCAGCAGCCCGGGTAGGGCGACAGGGAAGCTGAACACCGGGGAGCTGTTTTTT.

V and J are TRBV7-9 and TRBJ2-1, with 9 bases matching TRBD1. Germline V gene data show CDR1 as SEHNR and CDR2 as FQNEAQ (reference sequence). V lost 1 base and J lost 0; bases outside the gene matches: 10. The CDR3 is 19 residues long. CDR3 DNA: TGTGCCAGCAGCTTAGACAGGGGGCGCGGGGCGTTCTCCTACAATGAGCAGTTCTTC. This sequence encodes CASSLDRGRGAFSYNEQFF.

The CDR3 sequence: CASSLAEQGGRNTQYF. For the CDR3, the DNA is TGTGCCAGCAGCTTAGCCGAGCAGGGGGGTAGAAATACGCAGTATTTT. The chain has TRBV11-2 and TRBJ2-3; tentatively, D is TRBD1 (7 bases). Per the germline V gene, CDR1 is SGHAT and CDR2 is FQNNGV. Deletions cut 1 base from V and 7 bases from J, with 18 bases between. The CDR3 covers 16 residues.

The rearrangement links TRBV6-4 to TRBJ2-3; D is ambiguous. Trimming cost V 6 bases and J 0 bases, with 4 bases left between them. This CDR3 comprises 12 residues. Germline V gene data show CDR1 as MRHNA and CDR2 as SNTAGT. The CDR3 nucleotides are TGTGCCAGCAGCGGGAGCACAGATACGCAGTATTTT. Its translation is CASSGSTDTQYF.

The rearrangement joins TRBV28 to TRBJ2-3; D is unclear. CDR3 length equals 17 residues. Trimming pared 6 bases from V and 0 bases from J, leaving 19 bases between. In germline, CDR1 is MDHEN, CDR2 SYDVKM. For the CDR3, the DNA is TGTGCCAGCAGCCCCCTTCTTTGGGTGGGGAGCACAGATACGCAGTATTTT. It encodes CASSPLLWVGSTDTQYF.

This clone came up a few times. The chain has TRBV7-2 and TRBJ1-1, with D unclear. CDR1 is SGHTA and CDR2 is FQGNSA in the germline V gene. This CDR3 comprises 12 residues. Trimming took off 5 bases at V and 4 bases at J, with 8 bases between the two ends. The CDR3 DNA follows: TGTGCCAGCAGCACTGGAGGCACTGAAGCTTTCTTT. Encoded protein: CASSTGGTEAFF. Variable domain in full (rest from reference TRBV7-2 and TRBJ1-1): GAGVSQSPSNKVTEKGKDVELRCDPISGHTALYWYRQSLGQGLEFLIYFQGNSAPDKSGLPSDRFSAERTGGSVSTLTIQRTQQEDSAVYLCASSTGGTEAFFGQGTRLTVV.

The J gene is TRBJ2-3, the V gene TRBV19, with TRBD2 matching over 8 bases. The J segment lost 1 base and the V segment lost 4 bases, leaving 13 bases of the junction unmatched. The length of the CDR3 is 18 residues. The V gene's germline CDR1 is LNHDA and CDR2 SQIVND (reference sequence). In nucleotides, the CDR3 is TGTGCCAGTAGTAAATTCGGATCGGGACTAGGGGGCACAGATACGCAGTATTTT. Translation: CASSKFGSGLGGTDTQYF.

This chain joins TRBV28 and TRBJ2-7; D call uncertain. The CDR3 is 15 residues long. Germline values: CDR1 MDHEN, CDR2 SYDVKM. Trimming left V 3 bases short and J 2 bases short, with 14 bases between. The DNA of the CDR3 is TGTGCCAGCAGTTTTGAGGACGGATATACCTACGAGCAGTACTTC. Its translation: CASSFEDGYTYEQYF.

The CDR3 bases are TGTGCCAGCAGCCGCGACTTTAACACCGGGGAGCTGTTTTTT. Its translation is CASSRDFNTGELFF. The chain combines TRBV9 with TRBJ2-2; D gene ambiguous. The CDR3 extends over 14 amino acids. Trimming shortened V by 4 bases and J by 2 bases, and 9 bases separated the two germline ends. Germline CDR1 and CDR2: SGDLS and YYNGEE.

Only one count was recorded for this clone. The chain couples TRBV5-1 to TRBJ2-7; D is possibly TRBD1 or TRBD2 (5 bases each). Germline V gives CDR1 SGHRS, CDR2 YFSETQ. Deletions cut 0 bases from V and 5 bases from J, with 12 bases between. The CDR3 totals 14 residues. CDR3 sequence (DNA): TGCGCCAGCAGCTTGGTGGGTCGGGGACACGAGCAGTACTTC. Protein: CASSLVGRGHEQYF.

The CDR3 DNA reads TGCGCCAGCAGCTTGTCTAGCGGGACCTACAATGAGCAGTTCTTC. Translated, it gives CASSLSSGTYNEQFF. The chain has TRBV5-1 and TRBJ2-1; 9 nucleotides match TRBD2. The V and J ends lost 1 base and 2 bases, in that order; junction bases with no gene match: 1. Germline loops: CDR1 SGHRS, CDR2 YFSETQ. The CDR3 totals 15 residues.

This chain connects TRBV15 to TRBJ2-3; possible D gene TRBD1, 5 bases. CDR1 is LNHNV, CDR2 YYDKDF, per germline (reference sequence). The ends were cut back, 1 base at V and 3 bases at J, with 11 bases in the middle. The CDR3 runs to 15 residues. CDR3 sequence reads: CATSRVRAGTDTQYF. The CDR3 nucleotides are TGTGCCACCAGCAGAGTTCGGGCAGGGACAGATACGCAGTATTTT.

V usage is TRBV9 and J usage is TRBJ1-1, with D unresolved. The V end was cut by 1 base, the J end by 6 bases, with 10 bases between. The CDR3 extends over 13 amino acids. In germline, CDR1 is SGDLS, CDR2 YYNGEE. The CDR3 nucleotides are TGTGCCAGCAGCGTATTGCCGGGAGCTGAAGCTTTCTTT. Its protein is CASSVLPGAEAFF.

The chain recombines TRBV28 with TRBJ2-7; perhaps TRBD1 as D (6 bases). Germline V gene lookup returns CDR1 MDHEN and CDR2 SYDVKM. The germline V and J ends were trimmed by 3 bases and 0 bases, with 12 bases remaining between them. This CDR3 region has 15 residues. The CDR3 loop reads CASSFRGARSYEQYF. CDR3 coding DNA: TGTGCCAGCAGTTTCAGGGGCGCCCGCTCCTACGAGCAGTACTTC.

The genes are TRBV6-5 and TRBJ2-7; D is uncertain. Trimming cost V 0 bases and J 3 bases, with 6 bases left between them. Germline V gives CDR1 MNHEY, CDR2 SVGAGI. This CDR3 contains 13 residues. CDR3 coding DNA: TGTGCCAGCAGTTACTCGGACGGCTACGAGCAGTACTTC. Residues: CASSYSDGYEQYF.